Presented here are 26 T cell receptor beta chains from one specimen sequenced in a study of regulatory T cells in long-lasting Graves disease. Combining iRepertoire HTBI primers with Arm-PCR of CDR3 regions, the authors built TCR beta libraries. TCRdb called the multiplex PCR reads again in MiXCR, with one record for every CDR3 protein. The sample contains over 200,000 distinct CDR3 sequences, more than 15% of which appear only once. Time point specified: newly diagnosed GD, antithyroid drugs for less than 3 months. There was RNA extracted from PBMCs, and the TCR library was made from it. These same records also appear under a second study, on T cells in Graves' hyperthyroidism and ophthalmopathy.

The sample consisted of peripheral blood mononuclear cells (PBMCs), taken at new diagnosis, from a patient treated with antithyroid drugs. The receptors were sampled from a woman between 25 and 40 years old with Graves disease.

Note on this clonotype: As the CDR3 is not closed by the conserved phenylalanine or tryptophan, this likely results from a read error. The CDR3 spells CASSLDPMNTEAFS. CDR3 nucleotide sequence: TGTGCCAGCAGCCTAGACCCAATGAACACTGAAGCTTTCTCT. This chain connects TRBV4-2 to TRBJ1-1; D not resolved. From germline, CDR1 is LGHNA and CDR2 YNFKEQ. V was clipped by 4 bases and J by 0 bases, with 9 bases between them. CDR3 length: 14 residues.

This clonotype came up a few times. A much larger clone sits a single nucleotide away, making a read error possible. The rearrangement links TRBV7-9 to TRBJ1-2; no definite D call. This CDR3 is built from 15 residues. CDR1 is SEHNR, CDR2 FQNEAQ, per germline (reference sequence). Trimming pared 0 bases from V and 8 bases from J, leaving 16 bases between. For the CDR3, the DNA is TGTGCCAGCAGCTTAGCGGCTGGAAAAGATGGAGGCTACACCTTC. Its translation: CASSLAAGKDGGYTF.

This clonotype was counted ten times or more. The chain combines TRBV2 with TRBJ1-2; 7 bases agree with TRBD1. CDR3 length: 13 residues. Unmatched junction bases numbered 3, after V lost 5 bases and J lost 3 bases. Germline V lookup: CDR1 SNHLY, CDR2 FYNNEI. The CDR3 loop is CASSTGTDYGYTF. Written as DNA, the CDR3 is TGTGCCAGCAGTACCGGGACAGACTATGGCTACACCTTC.

This clonotype showed up just a few times. V gene TRBV5-1 combines with J gene TRBJ1-2; D gene uncertain. Germline V gives CDR1 SGHRS, CDR2 YFSETQ. This CDR3 is built from 14 residues. V lost 3 bases, J lost 1 base, and 10 bases lay in between. CDR3 bases: TGCGCCAGCAGCTCCGCGGCGGTTAACTATGGCTACACCTTC. Residues: CASSSAAVNYGYTF.

This clonotype has ten or more counts. The V and J genes are TRBV5-1 and TRBJ1-6; D might be TRBD1 (5 bases). Trimming left V 3 bases short and J 9 bases short, with 19 bases between. The germline V gene has CDR1 SGHRS and CDR2 YFSETQ. CDR3 length equals 16 residues. The CDR3 DNA reads TGCGCCAGCAGCTCCCTTTATAGGGGCGAACCTTCACCCCTCCACTTT. Its protein is CASSSLYRGEPSPLHF.

V gene TRBV13 combines with J gene TRBJ1-4; D unclear. The CDR3 consists of 15 residues. CDR1 and CDR2 from the germline V gene are PRHDT and FYEKMQ (reference sequence). Trimming left V 5 bases short and J 8 bases short, with 18 bases between. The CDR3 is CASSPSGRQGEKLFF. The CDR3 coding sequence is TGTGCCAGCAGCCCCTCAGGCAGGCAAGGGGAAAAACTGTTTTTT.

This clonotype was detected only a few times. This chain uses TRBV11-1 with TRBJ2-2, with 10 nucleotides matching TRBD2. The V segment lost 5 bases and the J segment 5 bases; nucleotides outside the gene matches: 14. Germline V gene lookup returns CDR1 SGHAT and CDR2 FQDESV (reference sequence). The CDR3 loop spans 18 amino acids. CDR3 sequence reads: CASSVSGGVPIGTGELFF. The DNA for the CDR3 is TGTGCCAGCAGCGTGAGCGGGGGGGTGCCAATTGGAACCGGGGAGCTGTTTTTT.

This clonotype was seen repeatedly, ten times or more. V is TRBV20-1 and J is TRBJ2-1, with TRBD1 matching over 10 bases. The CDR3 covers 15 residues. The V gene end was trimmed by 4 bases and the J gene end by 10 bases; junction bases not matched to a gene: 13. In germline, CDR1 is DFQATT, CDR2 SNEGSKA (reference sequence). The CDR3 is CSAIAGDRGQGEQFF. CDR3 DNA sequence: TGCAGTGCTATCGCGGGAGACAGGGGGCAAGGGGAGCAGTTCTTC.

Worth noting for this clonotype: A much larger clone lies a single base off, so this may be a read error. This chain uses TRBV9 with TRBJ1-3; tentatively, D is TRBD1 (5 bases). CDR1 is SGDLS and CDR2 is YYNGEE in the germline V gene. The CDR3 runs to 15 residues. Trimming stripped 3 bases from V and 5 bases from J, with 15 bases between. The CDR3, as DNA: TGTGCCAGCAGCGCCAGAGGGACGGGAAGAAACACCATATATTTT. Translating gives CASSARGTGRNTIYF.

This chain connects TRBV6-1 to TRBJ1-1; D may be TRBD1 (6 bases). Trimming removed 0 bases at V and 6 bases at J, with 11 bases between. CDR1 MNHNS and CDR2 SASEGT come from the germline V gene. The CDR3 covers 14 residues. CDR3 sequence: CASSEAQGRSEAFF. CDR3 nucleotides: TGTGCCAGCAGTGAAGCGCAGGGGAGGTCTGAAGCTTTCTTT.

With respect to this clonotype: With only one base between it and a far larger clone, this is likely a read error. The rearrangement joins TRBV7-8 to TRBJ2-7; 11 bases agree with TRBD2. Germline-derived CDR1 and CDR2 are SGHVS and FQNEAQ. This CDR3 is 19 amino acids long. The V gene end was trimmed by 2 bases and the J gene end by 7 bases; junction bases not matched to a gene: 19. The CDR3: CASSLRASGGTINYNEQYF. The CDR3 bases are TGTGCCAGCAGCTTAAGGGCTAGCGGGGGGACAATAAACTACAATGAGCAGTACTTC.

Ten or more counts support this clonotype. The chain has TRBV7-9 and TRBJ1-6; D not resolved. Trimming took 5 bases from V and 8 from J, leaving 19 bases between them. Germline V gives CDR1 SEHNR, CDR2 FQNEAQ (reference sequence). The CDR3 covers 16 residues. CDR3: CASSAWTDATYSPLHF. The CDR3 DNA follows: TGTGCCAGCAGCGCTTGGACGGACGCGACGTATTCACCCCTCCACTTT.

This clonotype was observed once. The rearrangement links TRBV5-1 to TRBJ2-1; maybe TRBD2 (6 bases). This CDR3 has 17 amino acids. Trimming cost V 2 bases and J 0 bases, with 15 bases left between them. Germline V gives CDR1 SGHRS, CDR2 YFSETQ. CDR3 sequence: CASSLVGGVSSYNEQFF. CDR3 sequence (DNA): TGCGCCAGCAGCTTAGTCGGGGGAGTGAGCTCCTACAATGAGCAGTTCTTC.

This clonotype appeared many times. The rearrangement links TRBV18 to TRBJ2-3; 7 bases align to TRBD2. CDR1 and CDR2 (germline): KGHSH, LQKENI. V lost 0 bases to trimming and J lost 4 bases; unmatched junction nucleotides: 7. The CDR3 covers 16 residues. The CDR3 sequence is CASSPPGRAGADTQYF. The CDR3 region has the DNA TGTGCCAGCTCACCACCGGGACGGGCGGGGGCAGATACGCAGTATTTT.

CDR3 DNA: TGCAGCGTTGGCCCACCGGGGGGGCGGGCCTACGAGCAGTACTTC. This encodes CSVGPPGGRAYEQYF. The chain links TRBV29-1 to TRBJ2-7, with 8 bases matching TRBD2. This CDR3 spans 15 amino acids. Germline CDR1 SQVTM, CDR2 ANQGSEA. The J segment lost 2 bases and the V segment lost 4 bases, leaving 10 bases of the junction unmatched.

This clonotype was recorded at least ten times. This rearrangement joins TRBV4-2 to TRBJ1-5, with TRBD1 matching over 9 bases. CDR3 length: 16 amino acids. From germline, CDR1 is LGHNA and CDR2 YNFKEQ. V was clipped by 4 bases and J by 8 bases; unmatched bases: 12. The DNA of the CDR3 is TGTGCCAGCAGCCGAGCCGGGACAGGGTCTTTGGAGCCCCAGCATTTT. Its protein is CASSRAGTGSLEPQHF.

This sequence joins TRBV7-2 and TRBJ2-5, with 8 bases lining up with TRBD2. This CDR3 has 14 amino acids. The V and J ends lost 6 bases and 4 bases, in that order; junction bases with no gene match: 7. CDR1 SGHTA and CDR2 FQGNSA come from the germline V gene. The CDR3 sequence: CASRKSGGGETQYF. The CDR3 DNA follows: TGTGCCAGCAGGAAGAGCGGGGGCGGAGAGACCCAGTACTTC.

This clonotype was counted ten times or more. The chain couples TRBV20-1 to TRBJ2-7; D not resolved. There are 13 residues in the CDR3. Germline V CDR1 and CDR2: DFQATT, SNEGSKA (reference sequence). The V end lost 4 bases, the J end lost 2 bases, and 12 bases lay between the germline ends. CDR3 residues: CSAILAVTYEQYF. For the CDR3, the DNA is TGCAGTGCTATCCTTGCTGTAACCTACGAGCAGTACTTC.

This clonotype was seen repeatedly, ten times or more. This rearrangement joins TRBV11-1 to TRBJ2-3, with a possible D match to TRBD2 (7 bases). Between the trimmed V and J ends, which lost 5 bases and 1 base, there was a span of 13 bases. The CDR3 is 15 amino acids. Germline V lookup: CDR1 SGHAT, CDR2 FQDESV (reference sequence). The CDR3 nucleotides read TGTGCCAGCAGCCGGGGGGCAGGGGGCACAGATACGCAGTATTTT. It translates to CASSRGAGGTDTQYF. The full variable domain, in which reference TRBV11-1 and TRBJ2-3 provide the parts outside the CDR3, is EAEVAQSPRYKITEKSQAVAFWCDPISGHATLYWYRQILGQGPELLVQFQDESVVDDSQLPKDRFSAERLKGVDSTLKIQPAELGDSAMYLCASSRGAGGTDTQYFGPGTRLTVL.

This clonotype was observed many times. V and J are TRBV5-4 and TRBJ1-2; no clear D. V lost 4 bases and J lost 5, with 12 bases in between. CDR3 size: 13 residues. Germline CDR1 SGHNT, CDR2 YYREEE (reference sequence). The CDR3 spells CASSVDEEYGYTF. CDR3 DNA sequence: TGTGCCAGCAGCGTGGACGAAGAGTATGGCTACACCTTC.

This clonotype has only a few counts. Possible read error: a much larger clone is one base away. The CDR3 coding sequence is TGTGCCAGCAGCCAAGCTTCGGGGGAGGCTGAAGCTTTCTTT. It is translated as CASSQASGEAEAFF. V usage is TRBV3-1 and J usage is TRBJ1-1; tentatively, D is TRBD1 (5 bases). The germline V and J ends were trimmed by 1 base and 6 bases, with 12 bases remaining between them. The CDR3 sequence is 14 residues long. The germline V gene has CDR1 LGHDT and CDR2 YNNKEL (reference sequence). The variable domain in full, with the rest retrieved from reference TRBV3-1 and TRBJ1-1, is DTAVSQTPKYLVTQMGNDKSIKCEQNLGHDTMYWYKQDSKKFLKIMFSYNNKELIINETVPNRFSPKSPDKAHLNLHINSLELGDSAVYFCASSQASGEAEAFFGQGTRLTVV.

This clonotype was counted at least ten times. The chain couples TRBV4-1 to TRBJ1-2, with D hard to call. Trimming removed 1 base at V and 8 bases at J, with 26 bases between. The germline V gene has CDR1 MGHRA and CDR2 YSYEKL. This CDR3 spans 18 amino acids. This chain's CDR3 is CASSQVLVPTEAQWGYTF. For the CDR3, the DNA is TGCGCCAGCAGCCAAGTTCTTGTTCCGACGGAGGCCCAGTGGGGCTACACCTTC.

This clonotype was counted at least ten times. The genes are TRBV12-5 and TRBJ2-7, with TRBD1 matching 10 bases. This CDR3 comprises 16 residues. V trimming: 2 bases; J trimming: 3 bases; junction bases outside the gene matches: 7. CDR1 and CDR2 (germline): LGHNT, FRNRAP. The CDR3 DNA reads as TGTGCTAGTGGTTTGCCGCGGACAGGGGGAAGCTACGAGCAGTACTTC. Its protein product is CASGLPRTGGSYEQYF.

This clonotype came up a few times. One end of the junction is discordant with germline, which a read error may explain. The rearrangement uses TRBV6-4 and TRBJ2-5; D not certain. The germline gives CDR1 MRHNA, CDR2 SNTAGT. This CDR3 has 13 amino acids. In DNA form, the CDR3 reads TGTGCCAGCAGTTACTCATATCGGGAGACCCAGTACTTC. Translation: CASSYSYRETQYF.

This clonotype was counted many times. The chain couples TRBV11-2 to TRBJ2-2; D gene ambiguous. V lost 6 bases and J lost 0, with 11 bases in between. CDR1 SGHAT and CDR2 FQNNGV come from the germline V gene. The CDR3 extends over 15 amino acids. CDR3 loop: CASRILTTNTGELFF. Here the CDR3 DNA reads TGTGCCAGCAGGATTTTGACAACGAACACCGGGGAGCTGTTTTTT. Full variable domain (rest looked up from reference TRBV11-2 and TRBJ2-2): EAGVAQSPRYKIIEKRQSVAFWCNPISGHATLYWYQQILGQGPKLLIQFQNNGVVDDSQLPKDRFSAERLKGVDSTLKIQPAKLEDSAVYLCASRILTTNTGELFFGEGSRLTVL.

This clonotype was seen ten or more times. The chain has TRBV2 and TRBJ2-5, with TRBD1 identical over 7 bases. The V gene end was trimmed by 7 bases and the J gene end by 3 bases; junction bases not matched to a gene: 11. This CDR3 has 15 residues. CDR1 and CDR2 (germline): SNHLY, FYNNEI. CDR3: CASKKGQNFKETQYF. The CDR3, as DNA: TGTGCCAGCAAAAAGGGACAGAACTTTAAAGAGACCCAGTACTTC.